The source of this T cell receptor (beta chain) is a study of PD-L1 blockade in urothelial cancer. Background on the study: Among blood samples, the median T cell count was approximately 150,000.

Produced via immunoSEQ multiplex PCR; TCRdb's table is partial and in-frame only. In the table there are tens of thousands of clones, approximately 88% of which are singletons. The sequence derives from a man between 65 and 79 years old with urothelial cancer. The input for sequencing was PBMCs, taken around atezolizumab (anti-PD-L1) treatment.

CDR3 coding DNA: TGCGCCAGCAGCAAGGGACTAGCGGGAGTTGACATTCAGTACTTC. Translated, it gives CASSKGLAGVDIQYF. The chain employs TRBV5-1 and TRBJ2-4; 14 bases line up with TRBD2. The CDR3 is 15 amino acids. Germline CDR1 SGHRS, CDR2 YFSETQ. Losses at the gene ends were 4 bases for V and 8 bases for J; bases not matched to a gene: 5.